This T cell receptor (beta chain) came from a study of blood T cell repertoires in COVID-19. Overall study context: Donors in the United States, Italy and Spain gave samples during acute or convalescent COVID-19. Nucleic acid was either cDNA or gDNA, and it came from T cells, B-cell-depleted T cells, or PBMCs.

This CDR3 spans 14 amino acids. The V gene end was trimmed by 5 bases and the J gene end by 6 bases; junction bases not matched to a gene: 9. Germline V gene lookup returns CDR1 SGHRS and CDR2 YFSETQ. Participants were aged about 18 to 90 years, lived in 24 US areas, and enrolled virtually. Categorization into cohorts depended on clinical history that participants reported. The assay was immunoSEQ multiplex PCR, and TCRdb's table has in-frame clones only and misses some. The sample gives approximately 210,000 clones, over 75% of which show up once; approximately 4.6% is in the top ten. The chain recombines TRBV5-1 with TRBJ2-3, with TRBD2 matching over 7 bases. This sequence originates from a man aged 25-45 years with acute COVID-19. The sample taken for sequencing was PBMCs or T cells enriched from blood (not recorded which). CDR3 bases: TGCGCCAGCAGATCTGCGGGGGTGGCGGATACGCAGTATTTT. This sequence encodes CASRSAGVADTQYF.